The 25 T cell receptor beta chains presented below share a single source sample, sequenced in a study of control samples from healthy donors and cancer patients. The assay was immunoSEQ multiplex PCR, and TCRdb's table has in-frame clones only and misses some. This sample has around 130,000 clones; 80% to 95% occur once, and the top ten carry roughly 8.7%. What was sequenced was blood. The receptors stem from a man between 18 and 35 years old in good health.

The V gene is TRBV11-1, the J gene TRBJ1-6; D remains ambiguous. CDR3 size: 13 residues. V dropped 6 bases and J dropped 8 bases, with 11 bases sitting between them. CDR1 and CDR2 (germline): SGHAT, FQDESV (reference sequence). CDR3 in amino acids: CASSYSGHSPLHF. CDR3 in DNA: TGTGCCAGCAGTTACTCAGGTCATTCACCCCTCCACTTT. Filled out from reference TRBV11-1 and TRBJ1-6, the complete variable domain reads EAEVAQSPRYKITEKSQAVAFWCDPISGHATLYWYRQILGQGPELLVQFQDESVVDDSQLPKDRFSAERLKGVDSTLKIQPAELGDSAMYLCASSYSGHSPLHFGNGTRLTVT.

The V call is TRBV7-6, the J call TRBJ2-1, with D possibly being TRBD2 (7 bases). Germline CDR1 is SGHVS and CDR2 is FNYEAQ. The CDR3 covers 16 residues. V was pared by 2 bases and J by 6 bases, with 17 bases between. CDR3: CASSLYRGAEFNEQFF. CDR3 nucleotide sequence: TGTGCCAGCAGCTTATATCGGGGGGCGGAATTCAATGAGCAGTTCTTC.

This chain connects TRBV9 to TRBJ1-1; D is ambiguous. With 2 bases removed from V and 4 bases from J, the gap between germline ends came to 9 bases. Germline V gives CDR1 SGDLS, CDR2 YYNGEE. This CDR3 is built from 13 residues. The CDR3: CASSVRVGTEAFF. The CDR3 region has the DNA TGTGCCAGCAGCGTGAGGGTGGGCACTGAAGCTTTCTTT.

The chain has TRBV3-1 (or the pseudogene TRBV3-2) and TRBJ1-2; 9 bases align to TRBD1. This CDR3 spans 16 amino acids. V lost 0 bases to trimming and J lost 5 bases; unmatched junction nucleotides: 7. Germline V gene lookup returns CDR1 LGHDT and CDR2 YNNKEL (reference sequence). The CDR3 spells CASSQETGGGFYGYTF. The CDR3 DNA is TGTGCCAGCAGCCAAGAGACAGGGGGGGGTTTTTATGGCTACACCTTC.

The V gene is TRBV5-6, the J gene TRBJ2-3, with D tentatively TRBD1 or TRBD2 (6 bases each). Germline assignment: CDR1 SGHDT and CDR2 YYEEEE. V was clipped by 4 bases and J by 0 bases, with 12 bases between them. This CDR3 is built from 15 residues. CDR3 coding DNA: TGTGCCAGCAGCAGAACAGGGAGGAGCACAGATACGCAGTATTTT. It specifies CASSRTGRSTDTQYF.

The chain combines TRBV4-1 with TRBJ1-1; tentatively, D is TRBD1 (5 bases). Germline V gene data show CDR1 as MGHRA and CDR2 as YSYEKL. This CDR3 is built from 16 residues. The ends were cut back, 0 bases at V and 3 bases at J, with 14 bases in the middle. CDR3 coding DNA: TGCGCCAGCAGCCAAGAGCAGGGAGAGATGGACACTGAAGCTTTCTTT. Translation gives CASSQEQGEMDTEAFF.

CDR3 nucleotide sequence: TGTGCCAGCAGTTCCTGGACAGGGCGAAGGATGAAGCAGTACTTC. Translating gives CASSSWTGRRMKQYF. The chain employs TRBV7-9 and TRBJ2-7, with 8 bases fitting TRBD1. The V gene end was trimmed by 6 bases and the J gene end by 8 bases; junction bases not matched to a gene: 15. CDR3 size: 15 residues. In germline, CDR1 is SEHNR, CDR2 FQNEAQ (reference sequence).

The chain carries TRBV6-5 and TRBJ2-5, with 9 bases matching TRBD2. The ends lost 1 base at V and 4 bases at J; junction bases unmatched: 4. This CDR3 has 15 residues. CDR1 and CDR2 (germline): MNHEY, SVGAGI. This chain's CDR3 is CASSYLGLASETQYF. Here the CDR3 DNA reads TGTGCCAGCAGTTACTTGGGACTAGCATCAGAGACCCAGTACTTC.

In its sample, this clone was seen once. The J gene is TRBJ2-7, the V gene TRBV19, with 10 bases matching TRBD1. CDR3 length equals 15 residues. V dropped 4 bases and J dropped 3; count of bases not matched to a gene: 6. Germline V gene data show CDR1 as LNHDA and CDR2 as SQIVND (reference sequence). The CDR3 loop reads CASSSWTGGVYEQYF. The CDR3 DNA is TGTGCCAGTAGTAGCTGGACAGGGGGTGTCTACGAGCAGTACTTC.

This chain links TRBV19 with TRBJ1-1; the match to TRBD1 covers 8 bases. V dropped 5 bases and J dropped 6; count of bases not matched to a gene: 11. Looked up from germline, CDR1 is LNHDA and CDR2 is SQIVND (reference sequence). The CDR3 is 15 residues long. DNA for the CDR3: TGTGCCAGTAGTCCCCGTGACAGGGGATCCCCTGAAGCTTTCTTT. Protein: CASSPRDRGSPEAFF.

V and J are TRBV7-2 and TRBJ1-4; no clear D gene. The CDR3 is 14 residues long. The germline CDR1 and CDR2 sequences are SGHTA and FQGNSA. Trimming pared 2 bases from V and 5 bases from J, leaving 9 bases between. The CDR3 DNA sequence: TGTGCCAGCAGCTTAACTTCTCAGAATGAAAAACTGTTTTTT. Translating it yields CASSLTSQNEKLFF. The full variable domain, in which reference TRBV7-2 and TRBJ1-4 provide the parts outside the CDR3, is GAGVSQSPSNKVTEKGKDVELRCDPISGHTALYWYRQSLGQGLEFLIYFQGNSAPDKSGLPSDRFSAERTGGSVSTLTIQRTQQEDSAVYLCASSLTSQNEKLFFGSGTQLSVL.

This clone turned up a few times. The chain carries TRBV19 and TRBJ1-6; maybe TRBD1 (6 bases). Germline lookup yields CDR1 LNHDA and CDR2 SQIVND (reference sequence). Trimming shortened V by 6 bases and J by 8 bases, and 14 bases separated the two germline ends. CDR3 length: 14 residues. The CDR3 reads CASRVDSLYSPLHF. The CDR3 DNA reads as TGTGCCAGTAGAGTGGACAGCCTCTATTCACCCCTCCACTTT.

This chain links TRBV6-5 with TRBJ1-6; D call uncertain. Between the trimmed V and J ends, which lost 6 bases and 0 bases, there was a span of 9 bases. Germline CDR1 and CDR2: MNHEY and SVGAGI. The CDR3 is 15 residues long. The CDR3 DNA sequence: TGTGCCAGCAGCTCAGGTAGCTCCTATAATTCACCCCTCCACTTT. Residues: CASSSGSSYNSPLHF.

The CDR3 sequence is CASTAPPNRAGSYGYTF. For the CDR3, the DNA is TGTGCCAGTACCGCCCCCCCCAACAGGGCGGGAAGCTATGGCTACACCTTC. This chain links TRBV19 with TRBJ1-2; TRBD1 is a possible D gene (6 bases). With 7 bases removed from V and 4 bases from J, the gap between germline ends came to 25 bases. Germline assignment: CDR1 LNHDA and CDR2 SQIVND (reference sequence). This CDR3 is built from 17 residues.

The chain's CDR3 is CASRKLAGDLTDTQYF. The CDR3 DNA reads TGTGCCAGCAGGAAACTAGCGGGGGACCTCACAGATACGCAGTATTTT. This chain uses TRBV2 with TRBJ2-3; 11 nucleotides agree with TRBD2. After removal of 6 bases from V and 2 bases from J, the junction contained 7 bases not matched to a gene. The CDR3 totals 16 residues. Germline values: CDR1 SNHLY, CDR2 FYNNEI.

V and J are TRBV18 and TRBJ1-3; no definite D call. This CDR3 contains 15 residues. V shed 0 bases and J shed 0 bases, with 6 bases lying between them. The germline CDR1 and CDR2 sequences are KGHSH and LQKENI. For the CDR3, the DNA is TGTGCCAGCTCACCACCCCAGCGCTCTGGAAACACCATATATTTT. Protein: CASSPPQRSGNTIYF.

This chain links TRBV5-1 with TRBJ1-5; D is possibly TRBD1 (6 bases). This CDR3 is 15 amino acids long. Germline values: CDR1 SGHRS, CDR2 YFSETQ. The germline V and J ends were trimmed by 0 bases and 2 bases, with 9 bases remaining between them. The CDR3 region is CASSLGGAGNQPQHF. CDR3 DNA: TGCGCCAGCAGCTTGGGGGGGGCAGGCAATCAGCCCCAGCATTTT.

CDR3 residues: CASSLDDTGELFF. The CDR3 region has the DNA TGTGCCAGCAGCTTAGATGACACCGGGGAGCTGTTTTTT. The V call is TRBV7-7, the J call TRBJ2-2; D is uncertain. Between the trimmed V and J ends, which lost 1 base and 3 bases, there was a span of 3 bases. CDR1 and CDR2 (germline): SSHAT, FNYEAQ (reference sequence). The CDR3 spans 13 residues.

J is TRBJ1-2 and V is TRBV9, with D uncertain. This CDR3 has 15 amino acids. CDR1 and CDR2 from the germline V gene are SGDLS and YYNGEE. The V end lost 8 bases, the J end lost 3 bases, and 20 bases lay between the germline ends. The CDR3 nucleotides are TGTGCCAGTCACCTTCTAGGTGGTAGCGACTATGGCTACACCTTC. Protein: CASHLLGGSDYGYTF. Full variable domain (remainder filled in from reference TRBV9 and TRBJ1-2): DSGVTQTPKHLITATGQRVTLRCSPRSGDLSVYWYQQSLDQGLQFLIQYYNGEERAKGNILERFSAQQFPDLHSELNLSSLELGDSALYFCASHLLGGSDYGYTFGSGTRLTVV.

This sequence joins TRBV18 and TRBJ2-7; D unclear. Between the trimmed V and J ends, which lost 3 bases and 4 bases, there was a span of 10 bases. The CDR3 contains 13 residues. The germline gives CDR1 KGHSH, CDR2 LQKENI. CDR3 nucleotides: TGTGCCAGCTCACCCCAGCGAAGTTACGAGCAGTACTTC. Translated: CASSPQRSYEQYF.

The CDR3 bases are TGCGCCAGCAGCTCCGAACGACAAATCCAAGAGACCCAGTACTTC. Its translation: CASSSERQIQETQYF. This sequence joins TRBV5-1 and TRBJ2-5, with D unclear. The CDR3 sequence is 15 residues long. From germline, CDR1 is SGHRS and CDR2 YFSETQ. V lost 3 bases and J lost 1, with 13 bases in between.

V gene TRBV9 combines with J gene TRBJ1-3; D uncertain. Germline-derived CDR1 and CDR2 are SGDLS and YYNGEE. The CDR3 runs 15 residues. Trimming shortened V by 0 bases and J by 0 bases, and 7 bases separated the two germline ends. CDR3 sequence reads: CASSVGAVSGNTIYF. The DNA for the CDR3 is TGTGCCAGCAGCGTAGGGGCAGTCTCTGGAAACACCATATATTTT.

The V gene is TRBV29-1, the J gene TRBJ2-7, with 8 positions matching TRBD1. The CDR3 is 16 residues long. The V gene's germline CDR1 is SQVTM and CDR2 ANQGSEA. Germline trimming cut 6 bases from V and 4 bases from J; bases unmatched to any gene: 17. The CDR3 DNA sequence: TGCAGCGTCTTGTCCCAGGGGGCAAGTCGGGGATACGAGCAGTACTTC. Its protein product is CSVLSQGASRGYEQYF.

This chain joins TRBV7-6 and TRBJ1-2; a possible D gene is TRBD1 (5 bases). The CDR3 spans 17 residues. CDR1 and CDR2 (germline): SGHVS, FNYEAQ. V lost 1 base, J lost 1 base, and 16 bases lay in between. The CDR3 DNA is TGTGCCAGCAGCTTAGGGACGGGGGGGATACATAACTATGGCTACACCTTC. Its translation: CASSLGTGGIHNYGYTF.

The chain combines TRBV10-3 with TRBJ1-6; 11 nucleotides agree with TRBD1. This CDR3 region has 14 residues. J lost 9 bases, V lost 6 bases, and 4 bases had no gene match. The germline gives CDR1 ENHRY, CDR2 SYGVKD. The CDR3 DNA reads TGTGCCATCAGGGGACAGGGGGAAGGTTCACCCCTCCACTTT. Translated: CAIRGQGEGSPLHF.